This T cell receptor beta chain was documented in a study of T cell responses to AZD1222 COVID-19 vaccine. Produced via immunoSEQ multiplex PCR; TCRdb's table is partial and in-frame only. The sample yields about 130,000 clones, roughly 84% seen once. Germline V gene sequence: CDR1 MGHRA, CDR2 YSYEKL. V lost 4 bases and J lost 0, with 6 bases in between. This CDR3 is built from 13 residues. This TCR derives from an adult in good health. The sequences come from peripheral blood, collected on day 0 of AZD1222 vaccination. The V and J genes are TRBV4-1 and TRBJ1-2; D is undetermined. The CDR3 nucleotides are TGCGCCAGCAGCCCTCCTACTAACTATGGCTACACCTTC. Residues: CASSPPTNYGYTF.